This T cell receptor (beta chain) originates from a study of blood T cell repertoires in COVID-19. Looking at the study overall: Researchers got acute and convalescent COVID-19 samples from the United States, Italy and Spain. Sources were T cells, B-cell-depleted T cells, or PBMCs; the material itself was cDNA or gDNA.

Source study methods: Amplified reference gene primers provided the basis for estimating nucleated cell counts. Assay: immunoSEQ multiplex PCR; the TCRdb copy retains only in-frame clones and omits some. V and J calls and clone size are those listed in that table; D and trimming were worked out from the DNA. The sample yields around 280,000 clones, under 90% seen once. Germline assignment: CDR1 WSHSY and CDR2 SAAADI. The CDR3 has 13 residues. V shed 2 bases and J 4 bases; nucleotides not matched to a gene: 1. This chain joins TRBV10-2 and TRBJ1-1, with 7 bases fitting TRBD1. The sequenced sample consisted of peripheral blood. This clonotype was obtained from a woman aged 30 to 39 with COVID-19, enrolled during active disease. CDR3 nucleotides: TGCGCCAGCAGTGAGAGGGGGCTCACTGAAGCTTTCTTT. Protein sequence: CASSERGLTEAFF.